This T cell receptor beta chain was obtained from a study of T-cell reconstitution after alpha-beta-depleted transplantation in children. Unique molecular identifiers were incorporated into the prepared TCRbeta library. TCRdb re-called the PCR reads through MiXCR, storing one row per CDR3 protein. Of around 530,000 distinct CDR3 sequences listed, over 25% are singletons. This clonotype has just a few counts. V was trimmed by 4 bases and J by 0 bases, leaving 12 bases between them. This CDR3 region has 15 residues. Germline loops: CDR1 MNHEY, CDR2 SMNVEV (reference sequence). This TCR came from a human donor who donated a stem cell graft to a child with aplastic anemia. Material: PBMCs from the stem cell graft donor, obtained from the stem cell graft. The chain employs TRBV27 and TRBJ1-1; tentatively, D is TRBD1 (6 bases). The CDR3 reads CASSSPRGLNTEAFF. The CDR3 DNA follows: TGTGCCAGCAGTTCCCCCAGGGGCCTGAACACTGAAGCTTTCTTT.